This TCR beta chain was identified during a study of cytomegalovirus exposure and HLA in healthy donors. Overall study findings and caveats: Confirmation in vitro established that a few CMV-associated chains were specific for CMV antigens. Earlier analysis yielded a pattern in which most TCR beta V segments were productive about 87% or about 30% of the time. Most TCR sequences proved rare, with some public TCRs found in many donors.

A note on this clone: Its specificity is not known.

Germline V gene data show CDR1 as LNHDA and CDR2 as SQIVND (reference sequence). The V end lost 2 bases, the J end lost 6 bases, and 17 bases lay between the germline ends. The CDR3 is 16 amino acids. PCR amplification relied on 60 Vbeta primers (plus 13 Jbeta primers). Authors' data handling: An analysis performed later counted roughly 79 million unique TCR beta chains (roughly 11 million of them shared). The table came from immunoSEQ multiplex PCR; TCRdb's copy has only in-frame clones and leaves some out. Clone size and the V and J calls come from that table; the DNA yielded D and trimming. The table shows under 300,000 clones, with just under 85% occurring only once.

Material for sequencing was PBMCs. The rearrangement joins TRBV19 to TRBJ1-5; D possibly corresponds to TRBD1 (5 bases). The source of this sequence is a woman in her forties in good health and CMV-seropositive. The CDR3 DNA sequence: TGTGCCAGTAGTATACTCAGGGCCCCTTTGGGTCAGCCCCAGCATTTT. The encoded protein is CASSILRAPLGQPQHF.